This T cell receptor beta chain derives from a study of blood T cell repertoires in COVID-19. Overall study: Sources were T cells, B-cell-depleted T cells, or PBMCs; the material itself was cDNA or gDNA.

Generated by immunoSEQ multiplex PCR, the TCRdb table keeps only in-frame clones and is missing some. The sample records about 300,000 clones, 75% to 95% being singletons. Source material: peripheral blood. This clonotype originated in a woman in her 30s with COVID-19, enrolled during active disease.

DNA for the CDR3: TGTGCCAGCAGCGTTGACCCTCCAGGGCTATTTGGAAACACCATATATTTT. This gives the protein CASSVDPPGLFGNTIYF. This chain joins TRBV9 and TRBJ1-3; the D gene is possibly TRBD1 (5 bases). V lost 2 bases to trimming and J lost 3 bases, with 18 bases between them. Germline-derived CDR1 and CDR2 are SGDLS and YYNGEE. This CDR3 is built from 17 residues. Variable domain in full (rest from reference TRBV9 and TRBJ1-3): DSGVTQTPKHLITATGQRVTLRCSPRSGDLSVYWYQQSLDQGLQFLIQYYNGEERAKGNILERFSAQQFPDLHSELNLSSLELGDSALYFCASSVDPPGLFGNTIYFGEGSWLTVV.